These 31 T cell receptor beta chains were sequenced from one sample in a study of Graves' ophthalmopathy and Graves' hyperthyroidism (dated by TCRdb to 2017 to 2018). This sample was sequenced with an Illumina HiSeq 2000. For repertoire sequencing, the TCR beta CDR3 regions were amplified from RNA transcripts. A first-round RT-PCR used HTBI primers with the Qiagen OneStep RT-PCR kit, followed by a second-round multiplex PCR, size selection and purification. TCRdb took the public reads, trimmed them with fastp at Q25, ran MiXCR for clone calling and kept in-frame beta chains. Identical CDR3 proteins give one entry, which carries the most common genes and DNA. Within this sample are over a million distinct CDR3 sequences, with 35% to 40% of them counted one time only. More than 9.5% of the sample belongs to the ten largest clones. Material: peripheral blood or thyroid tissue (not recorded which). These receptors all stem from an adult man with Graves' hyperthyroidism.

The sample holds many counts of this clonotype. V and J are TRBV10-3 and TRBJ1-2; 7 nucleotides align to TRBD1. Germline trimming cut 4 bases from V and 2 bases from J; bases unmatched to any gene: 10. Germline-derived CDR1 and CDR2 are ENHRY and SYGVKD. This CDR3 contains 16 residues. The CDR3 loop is CAISVGLGQENYGYTF. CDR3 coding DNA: TGTGCCATCAGTGTGGGATTAGGACAGGAAAACTATGGCTACACCTTC.

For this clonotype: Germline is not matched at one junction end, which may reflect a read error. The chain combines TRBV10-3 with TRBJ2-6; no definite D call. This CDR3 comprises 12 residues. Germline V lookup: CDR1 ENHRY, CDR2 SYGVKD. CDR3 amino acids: CASSKTVNTEAF. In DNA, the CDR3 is TGTGCCAGCAGTAAAACAGTGAACACTGAAGCTTTC.

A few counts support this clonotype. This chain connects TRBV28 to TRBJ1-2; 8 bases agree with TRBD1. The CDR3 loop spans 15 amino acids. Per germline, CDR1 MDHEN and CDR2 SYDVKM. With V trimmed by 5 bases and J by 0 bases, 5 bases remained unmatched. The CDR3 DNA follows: TGTGCCAGCAGTGCTCCGACAGGGGCTAACTATGGCTACACCTTC. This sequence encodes CASSAPTGANYGYTF.

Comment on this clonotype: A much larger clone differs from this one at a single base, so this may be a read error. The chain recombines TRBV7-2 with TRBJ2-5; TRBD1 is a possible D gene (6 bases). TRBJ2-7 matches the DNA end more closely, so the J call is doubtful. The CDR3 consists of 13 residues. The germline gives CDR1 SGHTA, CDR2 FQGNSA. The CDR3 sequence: CASSLQTGYEQYF. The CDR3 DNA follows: TGTGCCAGCAGCTTACAGACAGGCTACGAGCAGTACTTC.

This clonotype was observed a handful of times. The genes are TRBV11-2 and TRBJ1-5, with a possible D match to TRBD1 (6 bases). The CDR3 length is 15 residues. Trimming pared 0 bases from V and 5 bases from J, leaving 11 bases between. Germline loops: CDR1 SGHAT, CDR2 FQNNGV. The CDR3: CASSLDSGAHQPQHF. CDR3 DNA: TGTGCCAGCAGCTTAGATTCAGGGGCTCATCAGCCCCAGCATTTT.

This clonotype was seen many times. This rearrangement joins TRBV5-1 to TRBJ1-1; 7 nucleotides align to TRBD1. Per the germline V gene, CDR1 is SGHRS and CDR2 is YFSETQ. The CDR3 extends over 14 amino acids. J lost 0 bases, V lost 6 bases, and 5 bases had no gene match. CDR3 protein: CASKGQTMNTEAFF. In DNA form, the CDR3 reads TGCGCCAGCAAGGGACAGACCATGAACACTGAAGCTTTCTTT.

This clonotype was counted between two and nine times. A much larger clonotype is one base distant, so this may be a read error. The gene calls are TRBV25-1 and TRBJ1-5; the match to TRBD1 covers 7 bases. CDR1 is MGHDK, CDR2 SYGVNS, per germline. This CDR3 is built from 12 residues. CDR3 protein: CASQGVHQLQHF. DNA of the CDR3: TGTGCCAGCCAGGGGGTCCATCAGCTCCAGCATTTT.

CDR3 bases: TGTGCCAGCAGCTTGGCCTCAGGGGCCGGGGAGCTGTTTTTT. It translates to CASSLASGAGELFF. V usage is TRBV5-5 and J usage is TRBJ2-2, with D tentatively TRBD1 (6 bases). Trimming removed 0 bases at V and 6 bases at J, with 9 bases between. Germline CDR1 and CDR2: SGHKS and YYEKEE (reference sequence). The CDR3 length is 14 residues.

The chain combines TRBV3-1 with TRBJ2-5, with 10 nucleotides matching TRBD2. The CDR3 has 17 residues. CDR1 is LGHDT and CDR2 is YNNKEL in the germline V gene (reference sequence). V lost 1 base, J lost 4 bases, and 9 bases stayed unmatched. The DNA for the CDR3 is TGTGCCAGCAGCCAAGGGGGAAGATTAGCGGGAGGAGAGACCCAGTACTTC. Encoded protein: CASSQGGRLAGGETQYF.

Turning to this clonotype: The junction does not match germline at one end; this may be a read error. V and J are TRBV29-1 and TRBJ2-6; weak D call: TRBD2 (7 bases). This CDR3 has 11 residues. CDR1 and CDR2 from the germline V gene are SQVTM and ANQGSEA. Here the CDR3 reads CSVVGGDGEAF. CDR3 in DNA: TGCAGCGTTGTAGGGGGGGATGGTGAAGCTTTC. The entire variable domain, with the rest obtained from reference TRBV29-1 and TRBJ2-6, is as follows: SAVISQKPSRDICQRGTSLTIQCQVDSQVTMMFWYRQQPGQSLTLIATANQGSEATYESGFVIDKFPISRPNLTFSTLTVSNMSPEDSSIYLCSVVGGDGEAFGAGSRLTVL.

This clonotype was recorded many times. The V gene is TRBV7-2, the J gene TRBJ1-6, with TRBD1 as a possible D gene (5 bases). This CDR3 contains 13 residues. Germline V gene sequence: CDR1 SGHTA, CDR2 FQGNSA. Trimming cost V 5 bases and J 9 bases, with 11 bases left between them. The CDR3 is CASSERGSSPLHF. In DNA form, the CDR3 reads TGTGCCAGCAGCGAAAGGGGAAGTTCACCCCTCCACTTT.

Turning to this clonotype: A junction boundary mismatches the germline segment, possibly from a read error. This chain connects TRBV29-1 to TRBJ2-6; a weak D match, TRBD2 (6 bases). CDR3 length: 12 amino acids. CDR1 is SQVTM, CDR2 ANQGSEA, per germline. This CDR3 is CSVVGGSRTEAF. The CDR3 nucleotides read TGCAGCGTTGTAGGAGGGTCGCGCACTGAAGCTTTC. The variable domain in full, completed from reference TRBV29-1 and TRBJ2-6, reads SAVISQKPSRDICQRGTSLTIQCQVDSQVTMMFWYRQQPGQSLTLIATANQGSEATYESGFVIDKFPISRPNLTFSTLTVSNMSPEDSSIYLCSVVGGSRTEAFGAGSRLTVL.

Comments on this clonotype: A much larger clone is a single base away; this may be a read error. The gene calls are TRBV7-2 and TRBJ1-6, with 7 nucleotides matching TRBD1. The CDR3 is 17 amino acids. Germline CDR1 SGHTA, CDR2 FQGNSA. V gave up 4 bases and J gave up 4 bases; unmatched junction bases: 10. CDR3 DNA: TGTGCCAGCAGCTCGGGGACAGAGAAGCATTATAATTCACCCCTCCACTTT. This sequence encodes CASSSGTEKHYNSPLHF.

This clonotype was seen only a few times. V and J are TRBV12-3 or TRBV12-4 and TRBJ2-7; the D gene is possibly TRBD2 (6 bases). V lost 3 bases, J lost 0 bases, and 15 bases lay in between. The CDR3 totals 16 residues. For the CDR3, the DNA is TGTGCCAGCAGTTTGTGGTCCGGCGGGGACTCCTACGAGCAGTACTTC. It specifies CASSLWSGGDSYEQYF.

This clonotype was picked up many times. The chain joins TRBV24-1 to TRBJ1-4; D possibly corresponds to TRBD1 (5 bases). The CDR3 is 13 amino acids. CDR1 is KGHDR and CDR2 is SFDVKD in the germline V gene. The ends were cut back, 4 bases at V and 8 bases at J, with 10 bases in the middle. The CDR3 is CATSDDRVEKLFF. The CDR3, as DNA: TGTGCCACCAGTGACGACAGAGTCGAAAAACTGTTTTTT.

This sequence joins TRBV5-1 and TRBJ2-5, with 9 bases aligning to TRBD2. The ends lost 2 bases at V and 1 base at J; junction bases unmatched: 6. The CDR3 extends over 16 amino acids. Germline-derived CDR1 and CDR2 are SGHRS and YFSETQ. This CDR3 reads CASSFRSSGVQETQYF. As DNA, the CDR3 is TGCGCCAGCAGCTTCCGGTCTAGCGGGGTCCAAGAGACCCAGTACTTC.

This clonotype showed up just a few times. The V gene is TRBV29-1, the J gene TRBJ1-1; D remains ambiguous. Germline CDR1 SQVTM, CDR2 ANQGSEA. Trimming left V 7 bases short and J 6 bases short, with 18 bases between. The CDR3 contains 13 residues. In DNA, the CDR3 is TGCAGCGCCCCGGGCCTCCCGAGGGCTGAAGCTTTCTTT. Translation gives CSAPGLPRAEAFF.

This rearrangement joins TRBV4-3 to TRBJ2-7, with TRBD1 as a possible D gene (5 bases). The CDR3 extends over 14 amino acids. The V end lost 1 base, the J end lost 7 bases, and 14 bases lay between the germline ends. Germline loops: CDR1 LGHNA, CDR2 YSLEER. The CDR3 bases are TGCGCCAGCAGCCAAGGCAGGGCTCTGGATGAGCAGTACTTC. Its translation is CASSQGRALDEQYF.

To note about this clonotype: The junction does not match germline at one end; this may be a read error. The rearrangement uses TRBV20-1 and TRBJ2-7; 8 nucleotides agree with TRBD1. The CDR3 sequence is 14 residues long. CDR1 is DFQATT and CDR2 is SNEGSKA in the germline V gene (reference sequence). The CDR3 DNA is TGCAGTGCTAGACGGACAGGGAACACCGGGGAGCTGTACTTC. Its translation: CSARRTGNTGELYF.

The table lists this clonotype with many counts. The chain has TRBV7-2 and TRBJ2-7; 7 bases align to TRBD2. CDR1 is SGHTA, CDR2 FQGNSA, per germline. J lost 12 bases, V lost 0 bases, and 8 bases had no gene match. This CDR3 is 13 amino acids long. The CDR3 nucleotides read TGTGCCAGCAGCTTAGCGCGTTCGCGGGAGTCGTACTTC. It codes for CASSLARSRESYF.

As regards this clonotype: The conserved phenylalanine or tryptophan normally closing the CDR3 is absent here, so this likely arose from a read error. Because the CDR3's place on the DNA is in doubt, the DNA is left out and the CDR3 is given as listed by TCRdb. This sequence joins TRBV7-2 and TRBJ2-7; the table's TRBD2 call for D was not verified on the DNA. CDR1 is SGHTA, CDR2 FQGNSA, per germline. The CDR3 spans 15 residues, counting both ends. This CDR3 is CASSQKTSGSSYEQY.

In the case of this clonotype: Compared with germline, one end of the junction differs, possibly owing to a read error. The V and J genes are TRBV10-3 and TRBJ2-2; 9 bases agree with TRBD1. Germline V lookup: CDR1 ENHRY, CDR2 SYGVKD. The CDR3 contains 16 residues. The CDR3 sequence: CASSTPGTGSAGELFF. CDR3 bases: TGTGCCAGCAGTACCCCCGGGACAGGGAGCGCCGGGGAGCTGTTTTTT.

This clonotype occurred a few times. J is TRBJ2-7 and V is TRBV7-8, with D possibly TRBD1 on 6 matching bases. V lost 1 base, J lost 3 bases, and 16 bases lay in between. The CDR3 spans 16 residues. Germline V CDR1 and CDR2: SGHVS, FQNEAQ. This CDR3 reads CASSLEAGAYYYEQYF. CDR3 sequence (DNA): TGTGCCAGCAGCTTAGAGGCAGGGGCGTATTACTACGAGCAGTACTTC. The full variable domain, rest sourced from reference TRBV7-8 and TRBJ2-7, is GAGVSQSPRYKVAKRGQDVALRCDPISGHVSLFWYQQALGQGPEFLTYFQNEAQLDKSGLPSDRFFAERPEGSVSTLKIQRTQQEDSAVYLCASSLEAGAYYYEQYFGPGTRLTVT.

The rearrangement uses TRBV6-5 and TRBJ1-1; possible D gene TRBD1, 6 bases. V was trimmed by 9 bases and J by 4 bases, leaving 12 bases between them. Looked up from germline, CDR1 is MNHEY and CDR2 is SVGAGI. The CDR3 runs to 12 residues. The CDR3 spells CASALGGTEAFF. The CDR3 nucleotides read TGTGCCAGTGCTTTAGGGGGCACTGAAGCTTTCTTT.

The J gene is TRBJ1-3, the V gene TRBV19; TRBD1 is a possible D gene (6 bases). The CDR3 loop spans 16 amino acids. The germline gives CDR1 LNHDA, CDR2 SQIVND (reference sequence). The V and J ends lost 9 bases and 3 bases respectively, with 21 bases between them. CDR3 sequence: CASGWTGGAYGNTIYF. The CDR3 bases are TGTGCCAGCGGGTGGACTGGGGGCGCGTATGGAAACACCATATATTTT.

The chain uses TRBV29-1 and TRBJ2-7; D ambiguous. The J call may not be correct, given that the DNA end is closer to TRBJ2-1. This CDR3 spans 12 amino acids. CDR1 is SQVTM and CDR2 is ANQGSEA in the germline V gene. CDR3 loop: CSVQDRINEQFF. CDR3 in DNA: TGCAGCGTCCAAGACCGGATCAATGAGCAGTTCTTC.

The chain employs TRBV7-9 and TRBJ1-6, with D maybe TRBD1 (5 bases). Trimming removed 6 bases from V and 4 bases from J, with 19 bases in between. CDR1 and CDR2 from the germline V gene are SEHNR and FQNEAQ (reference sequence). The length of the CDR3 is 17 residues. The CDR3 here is CASSSYRGTAYNSPLHF. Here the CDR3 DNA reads TGTGCCAGCAGTTCGTACCGGGGGACCGCATATAATTCACCCCTCCACTTT.

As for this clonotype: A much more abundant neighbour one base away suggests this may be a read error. CDR3 bases: TGCAGTGCTAGAGACAGGGGGCGCAGGGACGAGCAGTACTTC. As protein: CSARDRGRRDEQYF. The rearrangement joins TRBV20-1 to TRBJ2-7; 8 positions agree with TRBD1. Trimming removed 0 bases from V and 5 bases from J; junction bases left unmatched: 6. The CDR3 runs 14 residues. Germline V gives CDR1 DFQATT, CDR2 SNEGSKA (reference sequence).

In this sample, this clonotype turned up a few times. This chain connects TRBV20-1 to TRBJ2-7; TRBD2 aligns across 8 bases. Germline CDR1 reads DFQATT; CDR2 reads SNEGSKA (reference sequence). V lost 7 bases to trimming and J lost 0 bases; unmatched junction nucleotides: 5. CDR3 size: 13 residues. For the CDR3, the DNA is TGCAGTGTTTCGCGGGAGGACTCCTACGAGCAGTACTTC. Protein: CSVSREDSYEQYF.

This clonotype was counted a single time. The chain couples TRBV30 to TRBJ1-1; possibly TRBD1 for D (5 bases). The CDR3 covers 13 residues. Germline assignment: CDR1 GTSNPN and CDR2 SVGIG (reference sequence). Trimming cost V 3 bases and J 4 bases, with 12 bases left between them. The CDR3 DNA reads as TGTGCCTGGAGCGGCTGGGGCGGCACTGAAGCTTTCTTT. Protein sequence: CAWSGWGGTEAFF.

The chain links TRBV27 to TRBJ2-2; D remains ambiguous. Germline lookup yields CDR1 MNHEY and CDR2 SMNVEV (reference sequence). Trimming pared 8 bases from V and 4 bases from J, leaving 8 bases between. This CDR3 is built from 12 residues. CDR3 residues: CASENPTGELFF. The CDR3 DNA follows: TGTGCCAGCGAGAATCCCACCGGGGAGCTGTTTTTT.